This T cell receptor (beta chain) was identified in a study of blood T cell repertoires in COVID-19. At the level of the study: Whether acute or convalescent, the COVID-19 samples came from the United States, Italy and Spain.

V dropped 6 bases and J dropped 10 bases, with 12 bases sitting between them. The CDR3 runs 11 residues. Germline CDR1 MNHEY, CDR2 SVGEGT. Participants came from about 23 US areas, aged roughly 18 to 89 years. Researchers sorted participants into cohorts using their self-reported clinical history. Exposed volunteers were people who met a COVID-19 case within 2 weeks before study entry. TCRdb keeps only in-frame clones here, not all; method: immunoSEQ multiplex PCR. Of about 260,000 clones listed, more than 80% are singletons. The sequence was obtained from a man aged 50 to 59 who had been exposed to COVID-19. The chain employs TRBV6-2 or TRBV6-3 and TRBJ1-1, with a possible D match to TRBD1 (5 bases). The sample taken for sequencing was PBMCs or T cells enriched from blood (not recorded which). The CDR3 spells CASSHGGRAFF. The CDR3 coding sequence is TGTGCCAGCAGCCACGGGGGGAGAGCTTTCTTT.